Listed below are T cell receptor beta chains from one sample, sequenced in a study of neoadjuvant anti-PD-1 for oral cavity cancer. Only in-frame clones appear in the TCRdb table, and some are missing; sequencing was by immunoSEQ multiplex PCR. The sample carries around 13,000 clones, 76% recorded once. The sample in question was PBMCs, obtained after nivolumab (anti-PD-1) treatment. These receptors all stem from a person between 35 and 79 years old with oral cavity squamous cell carcinoma. The CDR3 runs from the conserved cysteine through the conserved F or W. A D gene is named only where the DNA matches it firmly. The size field is filled for only some rows; it gives once, few, many or a size class.

CDR3nt: TGCGCCAGCAGCCCTGTGGACGGACAAGAGACCCAGTACTTC
CDR3aa: CASSPVDGQETQYF
j_gene: TRBJ2-5
d_gene: .
abundance: .
v_gene: TRBV4-1

CDR3nt: TGTGCCAGCAGCCCAGAGGGACAGGGACGTCAGCCCCAGCATTTT
CDR3aa: CASSPEGQGRQPQHF
j_gene: TRBJ1-5
d_gene: TRBD1
abundance: few
v_gene: TRBV6-6

CDR3nt: TGTGCCATCAGTAAGAGCTCCTACAATGAGCAGTTCTTC
CDR3aa: CAISKSSYNEQFF
j_gene: TRBJ2-1
d_gene: .
abundance: once
v_gene: TRBV10-3

CDR3nt: TGTGCCAGCAGTAGGACAACCCCCTCCTACAATGAGCAGTTCTTC
CDR3aa: CASSRTTPSYNEQFF
j_gene: TRBJ2-1
d_gene: .
abundance: .
v_gene: TRBV6-6

CDR3nt: TGTGCCAGCAACCAAGTCCTCTCAGACGACGAGCAGTACTTC
CDR3aa: CASNQVLSDDEQYF
j_gene: TRBJ2-7
d_gene: .
abundance: .
v_gene: TRBV4-2

CDR3nt: TGTGCCAGCTCACCACCGTTGGGCAGCACCTACGGGCAGTACTTC
CDR3aa: CASSPPLGSTYGQYF
j_gene: TRBJ2-7
d_gene: .
abundance: few
v_gene: TRBV18

CDR3nt: TGTGCCAGCAGCTTGGGGGTGGGGGACGGGAGTTCACCCCTCCACTTT
CDR3aa: CASSLGVGDGSSPLHF
j_gene: TRBJ1-6
d_gene: .
abundance: .
v_gene: TRBV7-8

CDR3nt: TGTGCCAGCAACCTTGGGACAGGGGGCGGCTACACCTTC
CDR3aa: CASNLGTGGGYTF
j_gene: TRBJ1-2
d_gene: TRBD1
abundance: .
v_gene: TRBV28

CDR3nt: TGCGCCAGCAGTGATTCAAGGAGCACAGATACGCAGTATTTT
CDR3aa: CASSDSRSTDTQYF
j_gene: TRBJ2-3
d_gene: .
abundance: .
v_gene: TRBV10-1

CDR3nt: TGCAGCGTTGAAGAAACGCGGATTGAGCAGTTCTTC
CDR3aa: CSVEETRIEQFF
j_gene: TRBJ2-1
d_gene: .
abundance: .
v_gene: TRBV29-1

CDR3nt: TGTGCCAGCAGCGTAGCTTCAAAGACCTACTATGGCTACACCTTC
CDR3aa: CASSVASKTYYGYTF
j_gene: TRBJ1-2
d_gene: .
abundance: .
v_gene: TRBV9

CDR3nt: TGTGCCAGCAGCAAAGACAGTAACACTGAAGCTTTCTTT
CDR3aa: CASSKDSNTEAFF
j_gene: TRBJ1-1
d_gene: .
abundance: .
v_gene: TRBV7-7

CDR3nt: TGTGCCAGCAGCCCGAACACCCGCAGGGGGAACACCATATATTTT
CDR3aa: CASSPNTRRGNTIYF
j_gene: TRBJ1-3
d_gene: TRBD1
abundance: .
v_gene: TRBV7-2

CDR3nt: TGCAGCGTTGAGGACAGTAACTCCTACGAGCAGTACTTC
CDR3aa: CSVEDSNSYEQYF
j_gene: TRBJ2-7
d_gene: .
abundance: once
v_gene: TRBV29-1

CDR3nt: TGCGCCAGCAGCCAAGTGGCATCTCGGAGCAATCAGCCCCAGCATTTT
CDR3aa: CASSQVASRSNQPQHF
j_gene: TRBJ1-5
d_gene: .
abundance: .
v_gene: TRBV4-1

CDR3nt: TGCGCCAGCAGCTGGACGTTGGACAGGGCTCCCTACGAGCAGTACTTC
CDR3aa: CASSWTLDRAPYEQYF
j_gene: TRBJ2-7
d_gene: TRBD1
abundance: .
v_gene: TRBV5-1

CDR3nt: TGCAGCGCCGGAGGAACCGGGGTGAACGAAAAACTGTTTTTT
CDR3aa: CSAGGTGVNEKLFF
j_gene: TRBJ1-4
d_gene: .
abundance: once
v_gene: TRBV29-1

CDR3nt: TGTGCCAGCAAGCGTTATGATGGGGGAGCGGGGGAAAAACTGTTTTTT
CDR3aa: CASKRYDGGAGEKLFF
j_gene: TRBJ1-4
d_gene: .
abundance: .
v_gene: TRBV5-4

CDR3nt: TGTGCCAGCAGCCCCGGCGGGGGAGTGAACATTCAGTACTTC
CDR3aa: CASSPGGGVNIQYF
j_gene: TRBJ2-4
d_gene: TRBD2
abundance: .
v_gene: TRBV5-4

CDR3nt: TGTGCCAGCAGCGGTAGTGGGAATGAGCAGTTCTTC
CDR3aa: CASSGSGNEQFF
j_gene: TRBJ2-1
d_gene: .
abundance: few
v_gene: TRBV9

CDR3nt: TGTGCCAGTAGTTTCCCCTACACTGAAGCTTTCTTT
CDR3aa: CASSFPYTEAFF
j_gene: TRBJ1-1
d_gene: .
abundance: few
v_gene: TRBV19

CDR3nt: TGTGCCAGCAGTCAGGGCAGTGCTAATTCACCCCTCCACTTT
CDR3aa: CASSQGSANSPLHF
j_gene: TRBJ1-6
d_gene: .
abundance: .
v_gene: TRBV2

CDR3nt: TGTGCTAGCAGCTTAGCCTTCCGGGACAGGGCGGATGAGCAGTTCTTC
CDR3aa: CASSLAFRDRADEQFF
j_gene: TRBJ2-1
d_gene: TRBD1
abundance: .
v_gene: TRBV7-7

CDR3nt: TGCAGCGTTGTCCAGGGAATCTTCTCCTACGAGCAGTACTTC
CDR3aa: CSVVQGIFSYEQYF
j_gene: TRBJ2-7
d_gene: .
abundance: .
v_gene: TRBV29-1

CDR3nt: TGTGCCAGCAGCCCAGGGACCACCTCCTACAATGAGCAGTTCTTC
CDR3aa: CASSPGTTSYNEQFF
j_gene: TRBJ2-1
d_gene: .
abundance: .
v_gene: TRBV27

CDR3nt: TGTGCCAGCAGTCCCGGACAGGGTCTGAGGGAGCAGTACTTC
CDR3aa: CASSPGQGLREQYF
j_gene: TRBJ2-7
d_gene: TRBD1
abundance: .
v_gene: TRBV27

CDR3nt: TGTGCCAGCAGCCCCCCGGGACAGGGGTACTACGAGCAGTACTTC
CDR3aa: CASSPPGQGYYEQYF
j_gene: TRBJ2-7
d_gene: TRBD1
abundance: .
v_gene: TRBV11-2

CDR3nt: TGTGCCAGCAGCTATAGCTCATTTGAACTTATGTACACTGAAGCTTTCTTT
CDR3aa: CASSYSSFELMYTEAFF
j_gene: TRBJ1-1
d_gene: .
abundance: .
v_gene: TRBV11-2

CDR3nt: TGTGCCTGGAGCCCCGGACAGCCGTCCTACAATGAGCAGTTCTTC
CDR3aa: CAWSPGQPSYNEQFF
j_gene: TRBJ2-1
d_gene: .
abundance: once
v_gene: TRBV30

CDR3nt: TGCGCCAGCAGCTTGGGTGCGAACACTGAAGCTTTCTTT
CDR3aa: CASSLGANTEAFF
j_gene: TRBJ1-1
d_gene: .
abundance: .
v_gene: TRBV5-1

CDR3nt: TGTGCCAGCAGCGTAGTGGGGACAACCACCGGGGAGCTGTTTTTT
CDR3aa: CASSVVGTTTGELFF
j_gene: TRBJ2-2
d_gene: .
abundance: .
v_gene: TRBV9

CDR3nt: TGCGCCAGCAGTGATCCGGGGGGCTATGGCTACACCTTC
CDR3aa: CASSDPGGYGYTF
j_gene: TRBJ1-2
d_gene: .
abundance: .
v_gene: TRBV10-1

CDR3nt: TGTGCCAGCAGGCGGACGGGGACCACTGAAGCTTTCTTT
CDR3aa: CASRRTGTTEAFF
j_gene: TRBJ1-1
d_gene: .
abundance: .
v_gene: TRBV6-5

CDR3nt: TGTGCCAGCAGTGTACGGGACAGGCGGTTAGGCACTGAAGCTTTCTTT
CDR3aa: CASSVRDRRLGTEAFF
j_gene: TRBJ1-1
d_gene: TRBD1
abundance: .
v_gene: TRBV6-1

CDR3nt: TGCGCCAGCAGCTTGATAGGGGATGAGCAGTTCTTC
CDR3aa: CASSLIGDEQFF
j_gene: TRBJ2-1
d_gene: .
abundance: once
v_gene: TRBV5-1

CDR3nt: TGTGCCAGTACTTCTCCACACTATAGGGCTGAAGCTTTCTTT
CDR3aa: CASTSPHYRAEAFF
j_gene: TRBJ1-1
d_gene: .
abundance: few
v_gene: TRBV19

CDR3nt: TGTGCCAGCAGCATAAACGGGGGGTACACTGAAGCTTTCTTT
CDR3aa: CASSINGGYTEAFF
j_gene: TRBJ1-1
d_gene: .
abundance: .
v_gene: TRBV2

CDR3nt: TGTGCCAGCAGTCCCCAGAGGGACAAGAGCTCCTATAATTCACCCCTCCACTTT
CDR3aa: CASSPQRDKSSYNSPLHF
j_gene: TRBJ1-6
d_gene: .
abundance: .
v_gene: TRBV27

CDR3nt: TGTGCCAGCAGTGACCCGGGGTCGGATACGCAGTATTTT
CDR3aa: CASSDPGSDTQYF
j_gene: TRBJ2-3
d_gene: .
abundance: .
v_gene: TRBV6-1

CDR3nt: TGCGCCAGCAGGCCCATAGGGCTGAACATTCAGTACTTC
CDR3aa: CASRPIGLNIQYF
j_gene: TRBJ2-4
d_gene: .
abundance: .
v_gene: TRBV4-1

CDR3nt: TGTGCCAGCAGTTACATCACTAGCGGGGGGGCTGAGCAGTTCTTC
CDR3aa: CASSYITSGGAEQFF
j_gene: TRBJ2-1
d_gene: TRBD2
abundance: .
v_gene: TRBV6-5

CDR3nt: TGTGCCAGTAGTATCGGACAGCTGAACTATGGCTACACCTTC
CDR3aa: CASSIGQLNYGYTF
j_gene: TRBJ1-2
d_gene: .
abundance: few
v_gene: TRBV19

CDR3nt: TGTGCCACCAGCAGCGGCGGGGCGTATTCCTACGAGCAGTACTTC
CDR3aa: CATSSGGAYSYEQYF
j_gene: TRBJ2-7
d_gene: .
abundance: .
v_gene: TRBV15